Described below is a single TCR beta chain sequence and its context. Its antigen is unidentified. A read error may account for a junction end that differs from germline. Constant-region reverse primers amplified full-length variable regions, followed by semi-nested Nested Universal Primer A PCR. MiXCR, run by TCRdb on the 5' RACE reads, gives a single entry per CDR3 protein. The sample records approximately 41,000 distinct CDR3 sequences, roughly 27% being singletons. Memory CD4+ cells were defined as CD4+CD45RO+CD25-. Study observations and caveats: Tumor Tregs overlapped most with tumor, then blood, naive CD4+ cells. The TCR gene usage of tumor memory CD4+ T cells clustered together with blood and lymph node memory CD4+ cells and with lymph node naive CD4+ cells.

This clonotype was obtained from a female donor with breast cancer. The sequencing sample was made of memory CD4+ T cells sorted from a lymph node. The subset was: memory CD4+ T cells, CD4+CD45RO+CD25-.

The CDR3 reads CASSFGGGYGYTF. In DNA form, the CDR3 reads TGCGCCAGCAGCTTCGGGGGCGGCTATGGTTACACCTTC. The chain links TRBV5-1 to TRBJ1-2; tentatively, D is TRBD1 (6 bases). The CDR3 is made up of 13 amino acids. From germline, CDR1 is SGHRS and CDR2 YFSETQ.